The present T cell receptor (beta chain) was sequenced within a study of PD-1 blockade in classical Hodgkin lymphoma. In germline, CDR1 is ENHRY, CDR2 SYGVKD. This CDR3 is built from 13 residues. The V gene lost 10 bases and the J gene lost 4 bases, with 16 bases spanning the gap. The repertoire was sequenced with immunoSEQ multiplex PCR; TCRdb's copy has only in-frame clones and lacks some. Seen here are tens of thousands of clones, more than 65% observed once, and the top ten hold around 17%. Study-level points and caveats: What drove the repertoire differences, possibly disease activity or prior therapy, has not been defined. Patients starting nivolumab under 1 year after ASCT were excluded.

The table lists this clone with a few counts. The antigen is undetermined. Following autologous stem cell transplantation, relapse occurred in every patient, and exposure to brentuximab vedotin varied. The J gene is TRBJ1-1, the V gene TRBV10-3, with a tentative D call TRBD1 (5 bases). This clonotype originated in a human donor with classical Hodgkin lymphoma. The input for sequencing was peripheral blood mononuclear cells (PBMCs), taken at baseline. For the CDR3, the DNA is TGTGCCACCTGCATAGGGGTTAGCACTGAAGCTTTCTTT. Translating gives CATCIGVSTEAFF.